The T cell receptor beta chain under discussion was sequenced for a study of OX40 agonist ivuxolimab in advanced cancers. Looking at the study overall: Eligibility admitted prior anti-PD-1, anti-PD-L1 or anti-CTLA-4 therapy; 40% had some. Study outcomes and limitations: Averaged across samples, CD8+ T cells carried more expanded clones than CD4+ did. At doses 0.1 to 3.0 mg/kg, CD4+ and CD8+ clones expanded. The antigens recognized by the expanded peripheral T cells, that is their antigen specificity, were not determined.

TCRdb's table, derived via immunoSEQ multiplex PCR, lists solely in-frame clones and lacks some. The data contain 20,000 to 30,000 clones, approximately 89% of them singletons. The length of the CDR3 is 14 residues. The germline V gene encodes CDR1 SGHRS and CDR2 YFSETQ. The V and J ends lost 6 bases and 9 bases respectively, with 19 bases between them. Only a few counts were recorded for this clone. Its antigen is not known. The rearrangement uses TRBV5-1 and TRBJ2-1; TRBD2 might be the D (6 bases). The source material was CD4+ or CD8+ T cells sorted from blood, sampled in a trial of the OX40 agonist ivuxolimab. The source is an adult with an advanced solid tumor such as melanoma, head and neck, liver or kidney cancer. CDR3 sequence reads: CASTERDSFGEQFF. As DNA, the CDR3 is TGCGCCAGCACCGAACGGGACTCATTCGGTGAGCAGTTCTTC.